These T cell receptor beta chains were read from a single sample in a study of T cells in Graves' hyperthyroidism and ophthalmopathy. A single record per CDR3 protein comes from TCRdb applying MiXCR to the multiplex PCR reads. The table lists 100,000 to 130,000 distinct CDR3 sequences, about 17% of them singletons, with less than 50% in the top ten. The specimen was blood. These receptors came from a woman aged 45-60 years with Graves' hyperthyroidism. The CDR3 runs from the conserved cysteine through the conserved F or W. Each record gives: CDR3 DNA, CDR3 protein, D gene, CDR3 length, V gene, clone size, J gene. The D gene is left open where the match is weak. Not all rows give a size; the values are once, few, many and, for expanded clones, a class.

cdr3_nt: TGTGCCAGCAGTTACCTCCAGGGTAGTGAGCAGTTCTTC; cdr3_aa: CASSYLQGSEQFF; d_call: -; cdr3_length: 13; v_call: TRBV6-2/TRBV6-3; clone_size: many; j_call: TRBJ2-1
cdr3_nt: TGTGCCAGCAGTCCCCTTTTGGGACAGGGGTACGAGCAGTACTTC; cdr3_aa: CASSPLLGQGYEQYF; d_call: TRBD1; cdr3_length: 15; v_call: TRBV28; clone_size: many; j_call: TRBJ2-7
cdr3_nt: TGCGCCAGCGTTGGGGCAGGCCAAGAGACCCAGTACTTC; cdr3_aa: CASVGAGQETQYF; d_call: -; cdr3_length: 13; v_call: TRBV5-1; clone_size: many; j_call: TRBJ2-5
cdr3_nt: TGTGCCAGCAGTCCCTCGGACAGGGGATATAGCAATCAGCCCCAGCATTTT; cdr3_aa: CASSPSDRGYSNQPQHF; d_call: TRBD1; cdr3_length: 17; v_call: TRBV6-5; clone_size: -; j_call: TRBJ1-5
cdr3_nt: TGCAGTGCTAGGGGGACTAGCGGGAGGTCGGATACGCAGTATTTT; cdr3_aa: CSARGTSGRSDTQYF; d_call: TRBD2; cdr3_length: 15; v_call: TRBV20-1; clone_size: many; j_call: TRBJ2-3
cdr3_nt: TGTGCCAGCAGTTTGGGCAGGGGCGATAGCAATCAGCCCCAGCATTTT; cdr3_aa: CASSLGRGDSNQPQHF; d_call: -; cdr3_length: 16; v_call: TRBV12-3/TRBV12-4; clone_size: many; j_call: TRBJ1-5
cdr3_nt: TGTGCCTGGAGTGTTGGGACAGGGCCTCTGCCCCAGCATTTT; cdr3_aa: CAWSVGTGPLPQHF; d_call: TRBD1; cdr3_length: 14; v_call: TRBV30; clone_size: many; j_call: TRBJ1-5
cdr3_nt: TGTGCCATCGCTAGCGGGAGCCTTAACAATGAGCAGTTCTTC; cdr3_aa: CAIASGSLNNEQFF; d_call: TRBD2; cdr3_length: 14; v_call: TRBV10-3; clone_size: -; j_call: TRBJ2-1
cdr3_nt: TGCGCCAGCAGCTTGGGCGGGGCAGGGCAGGAGTTCTTC; cdr3_aa: CASSLGGAGQEFF; d_call: -; cdr3_length: 13; v_call: TRBV5-1; clone_size: -; j_call: TRBJ2-1
cdr3_nt: TGTGCCACCAGTGCTGAAGATACGCAGTATTTT; cdr3_aa: CATSAEDTQYF; d_call: -; cdr3_length: 11; v_call: TRBV24-1; clone_size: many; j_call: TRBJ2-3
cdr3_nt: TGTGCCAGCAGTTCCCCACTAGCGGGATACTACGAGCAGTACTTC; cdr3_aa: CASSSPLAGYYEQYF; d_call: TRBD2; cdr3_length: 15; v_call: TRBV27; clone_size: many; j_call: TRBJ2-7
cdr3_nt: TGTGCCAGCAGTGAAGCGATTAGCGGGACTTACAATGAGCAGTTCTTC; cdr3_aa: CASSEAISGTYNEQFF; d_call: TRBD2; cdr3_length: 16; v_call: TRBV6-1; clone_size: many; j_call: TRBJ2-1
cdr3_nt: TGTGCCTGGAGTGTAACCCTAGTCGTGAGGACGACCCAGTACTTC; cdr3_aa: CAWSVTLVVRTTQYF; d_call: -; cdr3_length: 15; v_call: TRBV30; clone_size: many; j_call: TRBJ2-5
cdr3_nt: TGTGCCAGCAGTGTGACAGGGGTGGAGACCCAGTACTTC; cdr3_aa: CASSVTGVETQYF; d_call: TRBD1; cdr3_length: 13; v_call: TRBV6-1; clone_size: -; j_call: TRBJ2-5
cdr3_nt: TGTGCCAGCAGTTTAGCCGGACAGGGCCTAAGCTACGAGCAGTACTTC; cdr3_aa: CASSLAGQGLSYEQYF; d_call: TRBD1; cdr3_length: 16; v_call: TRBV27; clone_size: -; j_call: TRBJ2-7
cdr3_nt: TGCGCCAGCAGGGACACCGGTGGCACAGATACGCAGTATTTT; cdr3_aa: CASRDTGGTDTQYF; d_call: -; cdr3_length: 14; v_call: TRBV10-2; clone_size: many; j_call: TRBJ2-3
cdr3_nt: TGTGCCAGCAGTTTTGCGGCGGGACGATCAGATACGCAGTATTTT; cdr3_aa: CASSFAAGRSDTQYF; d_call: -; cdr3_length: 15; v_call: TRBV12-3/TRBV12-4; clone_size: many; j_call: TRBJ2-3
cdr3_nt: TGTGCCATTGGGACTCCGGGGGGATACGAGCAGTACTTC; cdr3_aa: CAIGTPGGYEQYF; d_call: TRBD2; cdr3_length: 13; v_call: TRBV10-3; clone_size: many; j_call: TRBJ2-7
cdr3_nt: TGTGCCAGCTCGTTTTCCTACACTGAAGCTTTCTTT; cdr3_aa: CASSFSYTEAFF; d_call: -; cdr3_length: 12; v_call: TRBV18; clone_size: many; j_call: TRBJ1-1
cdr3_nt: TGTGCCAGCAGCCACCGAGGTGCGGGAGGGTCTTCCAATGAGCAGTTCTTC; cdr3_aa: CASSHRGAGGSSNEQFF; d_call: TRBD2; cdr3_length: 17; v_call: TRBV7-2; clone_size: many; j_call: TRBJ2-1
cdr3_nt: TGTGCCAGCAGTTACCTGGGGGGCACCGGGGAGCTGTTTTTT; cdr3_aa: CASSYLGGTGELFF; d_call: -; cdr3_length: 14; v_call: TRBV6-5; clone_size: many; j_call: TRBJ2-2
cdr3_nt: TGTGCCACCAGTGATTCGACCGACCAGAGCGGGCGGCGGGAGACCCAGTACTTC; cdr3_aa: CATSDSTDQSGRRETQYF; d_call: -; cdr3_length: 18; v_call: TRBV24-1; clone_size: many; j_call: TRBJ2-5
cdr3_nt: TGTGCCAGCAGCACCGGGACAGAAAACATTCAGTACTTC; cdr3_aa: CASSTGTENIQYF; d_call: TRBD1; cdr3_length: 13; v_call: TRBV9; clone_size: -; j_call: TRBJ2-4
cdr3_nt: TGCGCCAGCAGCTTGGGCTTTTACAATGAGCAGTTCTTC; cdr3_aa: CASSLGFYNEQFF; d_call: -; cdr3_length: 13; v_call: TRBV5-1; clone_size: many; j_call: TRBJ2-1
cdr3_nt: TGTGCCTGGAGGACGGGAGTCGTGGGGACAGATACGCAGTATTTT; cdr3_aa: CAWRTGVVGTDTQYF; d_call: -; cdr3_length: 15; v_call: TRBV30; clone_size: many; j_call: TRBJ2-3
cdr3_nt: TGCAGCTTTAGCGGGAGAACCCGCAATGAGCAGTTCTTC; cdr3_aa: CSFSGRTRNEQFF; d_call: TRBD2; cdr3_length: 13; v_call: TRBV20-1; clone_size: many; j_call: TRBJ2-1
cdr3_nt: TGTGCCAGCAGACGGACAGGGGGCGTATACGAGCAGTACTTC; cdr3_aa: CASRRTGGVYEQYF; d_call: TRBD1; cdr3_length: 14; v_call: TRBV6-2/TRBV6-3; clone_size: many; j_call: TRBJ2-7
cdr3_nt: TGTGCCAGCTCACCCGTCCGGGACAGCAACTCTGGAAACACCATATATTTT; cdr3_aa: CASSPVRDSNSGNTIYF; d_call: TRBD1; cdr3_length: 17; v_call: TRBV18; clone_size: -; j_call: TRBJ1-3
cdr3_nt: TGTGCCAGCAGGGGGGGGGGCTCACCCCTCCACTTT; cdr3_aa: CASRGGGSPLHF; d_call: -; cdr3_length: 12; v_call: TRBV27; clone_size: -; j_call: TRBJ1-6
cdr3_nt: TGTGCCAGCAGCTTGGCAAGGGAGGAGGCCTACAATGAGCAGTTCTTC; cdr3_aa: CASSLAREEAYNEQFF; d_call: -; cdr3_length: 16; v_call: TRBV5-5; clone_size: many; j_call: TRBJ2-1
cdr3_nt: TGTGCCAGCAGCTTGGCAGGGGGATCACAGGAAGCTTTCTTT; cdr3_aa: CASSLAGGSQEAFF; d_call: TRBD1; cdr3_length: 14; v_call: TRBV11-1; clone_size: -; j_call: TRBJ1-1
cdr3_nt: TGCAGTGCTAGACCCTTACTAGCGGGAGGGCCCAATGAGCAGTTCTTC; cdr3_aa: CSARPLLAGGPNEQFF; d_call: TRBD2; cdr3_length: 16; v_call: TRBV20-1; clone_size: few; j_call: TRBJ2-1
cdr3_nt: TGTGCCAGCAGTATTAGAGGGAACACTGAAGCTTTCTTT; cdr3_aa: CASSIRGNTEAFF; d_call: -; cdr3_length: 13; v_call: TRBV6-1; clone_size: many; j_call: TRBJ1-1
cdr3_nt: TGCAGTGCTAGGGGACAGCCGAATCAGCCCCAGCATTTT; cdr3_aa: CSARGQPNQPQHF; d_call: TRBD1; cdr3_length: 13; v_call: TRBV20-1; clone_size: many; j_call: TRBJ1-5
cdr3_nt: TGTGCCAGCAGCTCCCGGACAGGGGAAGGCTACACCTTC; cdr3_aa: CASSSRTGEGYTF; d_call: TRBD1; cdr3_length: 13; v_call: TRBV5-6; clone_size: few; j_call: TRBJ1-2
cdr3_nt: TGTGCCAGCAGCATCGGGACAGGGTACTCGAGGACTGAAGCTTTCTTT; cdr3_aa: CASSIGTGYSRTEAFF; d_call: TRBD1; cdr3_length: 16; v_call: TRBV6-2/TRBV6-3; clone_size: -; j_call: TRBJ1-1
cdr3_nt: TGTGCCAGCAGCCTTCCTGGAAACATTCAGTACTTC; cdr3_aa: CASSLPGNIQYF; d_call: -; cdr3_length: 12; v_call: TRBV14; clone_size: many; j_call: TRBJ2-4
cdr3_nt: TGTGCCAGCTCAACTGGACTAGCGCCCACAGATACGCAGTATTTT; cdr3_aa: CASSTGLAPTDTQYF; d_call: TRBD2; cdr3_length: 15; v_call: TRBV18; clone_size: -; j_call: TRBJ2-3
cdr3_nt: TGCGCCAGCCGCCGGGGCGGGAGGCCCTACAATGAGCAGTTCTTC; cdr3_aa: CASRRGGRPYNEQFF; d_call: TRBD2; cdr3_length: 15; v_call: TRBV10-2; clone_size: -; j_call: TRBJ2-1
cdr3_nt: TGTGCCAGCAGTCCCCCTGGCCGGACAGCTAACTATGGCTACACCTTC; cdr3_aa: CASSPPGRTANYGYTF; d_call: -; cdr3_length: 16; v_call: TRBV28; clone_size: -; j_call: TRBJ1-2
cdr3_nt: TGTGCCAGCAGCCCGAGGGGGGCGGGAGGACTTCAGTACTTC; cdr3_aa: CASSPRGAGGLQYF; d_call: TRBD2; cdr3_length: 14; v_call: TRBV4-2; clone_size: many; j_call: TRBJ2-4
cdr3_nt: TGCAGCGTTTCCGAAGATACGCAGTATTTT; cdr3_aa: CSVSEDTQYF; d_call: -; cdr3_length: 10; v_call: TRBV29-1; clone_size: few; j_call: TRBJ2-3
cdr3_nt: TGTGCCAGCAGCCCTAGTCCGGGGGCGCAGGTCACCGGGGAGCTGTTTTTT; cdr3_aa: CASSPSPGAQVTGELFF; d_call: -; cdr3_length: 17; v_call: TRBV5-6; clone_size: many; j_call: TRBJ2-2
cdr3_nt: TGTGCCAGCAGTGTAGGCGGGAGGTCGTACAATGAGCAGTTCTTC; cdr3_aa: CASSVGGRSYNEQFF; d_call: TRBD2; cdr3_length: 15; v_call: TRBV2; clone_size: many; j_call: TRBJ2-1
cdr3_nt: TGTGCCAGCGCCACATCCTCCCGCAGCTCCTATAATTCACCCCTCCACTTT; cdr3_aa: CASATSSRSSYNSPLHF; d_call: -; cdr3_length: 17; v_call: TRBV27; clone_size: many; j_call: TRBJ1-6